This entry lists 8 T cell receptor beta chains sequenced from one sample in a study of blood T cell repertoires in COVID-19. Profiling relied on immunoSEQ multiplex PCR, and the TCRdb table lists in-frame clones only, not all of them. The sample lists 150,000 to 200,000 clones, about 85% seen once, with approximately 9.8% in the top ten. Sequencing input: peripheral blood. These receptors all stem from an elderly woman with acute or convalescent COVID-19.

This sequence joins TRBV5-6 and TRBJ1-6; the D gene is possibly TRBD1 (5 bases). This CDR3 is built from 15 residues. V was clipped by 2 bases and J by 9 bases, with 15 bases between them. Germline V gives CDR1 SGHDT, CDR2 YYEEEE. The CDR3 spells CASSLAGPLSSPLHF. DNA of the CDR3: TGTGCCAGCAGCTTAGCAGGGCCCCTAAGTTCACCCCTCCACTTT. The complete variable domain, with remaining parts taken from reference TRBV5-6 and TRBJ1-6, reads DAGVTQSPTHLIKTRGQQVTLRCSPKSGHDTVSWYQQALGQGPQFIFQYYEEEERQRGNFPDRFSGHQFPNYSSELNVNALLLGDSALYLCASSLAGPLSSPLHFGNGTRLTVT.

This clone was seen a single time. This sequence joins TRBV12-3 or TRBV12-4 and TRBJ2-1; D not resolved. CDR3 size: 11 residues. V gave up 3 bases and J gave up 7 bases, with 4 bases separating them. The CDR3 spells CASSLANEQFF. The CDR3 DNA follows: TGTGCCAGCAGTTTGGCAAATGAGCAGTTCTTC.

V and J are TRBV19 and TRBJ1-5; D gene ambiguous. The V gene's germline CDR1 is LNHDA and CDR2 SQIVND (reference sequence). V lost 1 base and J 5 bases, leaving 12 bases between the germline ends. The CDR3 covers 15 residues. CDR3 nucleotides: TGTGCCAGTAGTATAGCGGCAGGTGTGCATCAGCCCCAGCATTTT. It encodes CASSIAAGVHQPQHF.

The chain joins TRBV10-3 to TRBJ2-2, with D possibly matching TRBD2 (6 bases). The germline V and J ends were trimmed by 6 bases and 7 bases, with 24 bases remaining between them. Germline assignment: CDR1 ENHRY and CDR2 SYGVKD. The CDR3 is 17 amino acids. CDR3 loop: CAIRLDPLNLAFGELFF. The CDR3 DNA reads TGTGCCATCAGATTAGACCCCTTGAACCTAGCGTTCGGGGAGCTGTTTTTT.

The chain has TRBV29-1 and TRBJ1-4, with no clear D. The V end lost 4 bases, the J end lost 3 bases, and 12 bases lay between the germline ends. Per the germline V gene, CDR1 is SQVTM and CDR2 is ANQGSEA. This CDR3 spans 14 amino acids. CDR3 amino acids: CSVGGPFPNEKLFF. CDR3 DNA: TGCAGCGTTGGAGGCCCGTTCCCTAATGAAAAACTGTTTTTT.

The rearrangement uses TRBV23-1 and TRBJ1-6; 8 bases are a match to TRBD1. TRBV23-1 is designated an ORF whose function remains uncertain. V shed 6 bases and J 7 bases; nucleotides not matched to a gene: 11. The CDR3 spans 16 residues. As DNA, the CDR3 is TGCGCCAGCAGGCGCGAACCGGGACAGGCGAATTCACCCCTCCACTTT. Amino acids: CASRREPGQANSPLHF.

This clone was seen only once. The rearrangement links TRBV6-2 or TRBV6-3 to TRBJ1-5; D remains ambiguous. Looked up from germline, CDR1 is MNHEY and CDR2 is SVGEGT. The V end was cut by 2 bases, the J end by 3 bases, with 14 bases between. The CDR3 totals 16 residues. CDR3 residues: CASSYLQGRDNQPQHF. The CDR3 region has the DNA TGTGCCAGCAGTTACCTACAAGGGAGAGACAATCAGCCCCAGCATTTT.

The V gene is TRBV5-1, the J gene TRBJ2-7; 7 nucleotides match TRBD2. The CDR3 has 15 residues. Germline-derived CDR1 and CDR2 are SGHRS and YFSETQ. With 4 bases clipped from V and 0 bases from J, the junction kept 7 bases outside the gene matches. The CDR3 spells CASSSGEGSSYEQYF. DNA of the CDR3: TGCGCCAGCAGCAGCGGGGAGGGGTCCTCCTACGAGCAGTACTTC.